This T cell receptor beta chain was found in a study of blood T cell repertoires in COVID-19. As for the study in general: Samples taken during acute and convalescent COVID-19 were collected in the United States, Italy and Spain. T cells, B-cell-depleted T cells, or PBMCs supplied cDNA or gDNA.

The data were produced by immunoSEQ multiplex PCR, yet TCRdb's version contains in-frame clones alone and is incomplete. In the table there are about 320,000 clones, less than 85% of which are singletons. Between the trimmed V and J ends, which lost 5 bases and 2 bases, there was a span of 4 bases. The CDR3 is 12 amino acids. Germline CDR1 and CDR2: SEHNR and FQNEAQ (reference sequence). The study recruited people aged about 18 to 89 years across about two dozen US areas. Participant-reported clinical history was the basis for cohort assignment. Sequenced sample: PBMCs or T cells enriched from blood (not recorded which). This TCR was recovered from a woman aged 25 to 45 who had been exposed to COVID-19. This rearrangement joins TRBV7-9 to TRBJ1-5, with no clear D. The CDR3 loop reads CASSSRNQPQHF. CDR3 sequence (DNA): TGTGCCAGCAGCAGCCGCAATCAGCCCCAGCATTTT. The whole variable domain, filled in from reference TRBV7-9 and TRBJ1-5, reads DTGVSQNPRHKITKRGQNVTFRCDPISEHNRLYWYRQTLGQGPEFLTYFQNEAQLEKSRLLSDRFSAERPKGSFSTLEIQRTEQGDSAMYLCASSSRNQPQHFGDGTRLSIL.